This TCR beta chain was obtained from a study of T cells in Graves' hyperthyroidism and ophthalmopathy. The definition of stable Graves' hyperthyroidism was no ophthalmopathy progression within 18 months. This sample holds PBMCs from less than 13 ml fresh peripheral blood. This CDR3 has 14 amino acids. With 2 bases clipped from V and 9 bases from J, the junction kept 6 bases outside the gene matches. Germline lookup yields CDR1 SGHRS and CDR2 YFSETQ. Researchers amplified the TCR beta CDR3 regions from RNA transcripts. The study used the HTBI primer set for a first-round RT-PCR of the TCR CDR3. TCRdb called the multiplex PCR reads again in MiXCR, with one record for every CDR3 protein. The table has about 300,000 distinct CDR3 sequences, around 15% seen once.

The chain couples TRBV5-1 to TRBJ2-1; 9 bases map to TRBD1. The source is a woman aged 40 to 50 with Graves' hyperthyroidism. Sequencing was performed on blood. The CDR3 here is CASSFLDRGREQFF. The DNA of the CDR3 is TGCGCCAGCAGCTTCCTGGACAGGGGCCGTGAGCAGTTCTTC.